Shown below are 7 T cell receptor beta chains from a single sample sequenced in a study of T cells in localized non-small cell lung cancer. Assay: immunoSEQ multiplex PCR; the TCRdb copy retains only in-frame clones and omits some. Here the sample spans about 15,000 clones, 85% to 90% being singletons. The starting material was peripheral blood, obtained before any cancer treatment. These receptors were obtained from a female donor of 60 years or more with stage I squamous cell lung carcinoma.

This clone was seen a few times. V is TRBV5-6 and J is TRBJ2-1, with 7 bases matching TRBD1. The CDR3 consists of 13 residues. V lost 2 bases to trimming and J lost 10 bases; unmatched junction nucleotides: 6. Germline assignment: CDR1 SGHDT and CDR2 YYEEEE. CDR3 DNA sequence: TGTGCCAGCAGCTTTGGGTGGGGACAGGAGCAGTTCTTC. Its protein product is CASSFGWGQEQFF.

The V call is TRBV7-7, the J call TRBJ2-5; 7 bases agree with TRBD1. The length of the CDR3 is 15 residues. Losses at the gene ends were 5 bases for V and 4 bases for J; bases not matched to a gene: 10. The germline CDR1 and CDR2 sequences are SSHAT and FNYEAQ (reference sequence). CDR3 loop: CASSPGTGDLETQYF. DNA for the CDR3: TGTGCCAGCAGCCCGGGAACAGGGGACCTAGAGACCCAGTACTTC.

This chain joins TRBV7-2 and TRBJ2-5; 9 nucleotides match TRBD1. Germline trimming cut 5 bases from V and 5 bases from J; bases unmatched to any gene: 9. Germline V gene lookup returns CDR1 SGHTA and CDR2 FQGNSA. There are 15 residues in the CDR3. CDR3: CASSRQGGLSETQYF. CDR3 sequence (DNA): TGTGCCAGCAGCCGACAGGGGGGATTGAGTGAGACCCAGTACTTC.

The V call is TRBV5-5, the J call TRBJ1-1; the D is unclear. V was shortened by 1 base and J by 3 bases, with 13 bases between the two germline ends. The CDR3 loop spans 15 amino acids. Germline loops: CDR1 SGHKS, CDR2 YYEKEE (reference sequence). DNA for the CDR3: TGTGCCAGCAGCTTGTTCCCAGGTGGGGACACTGAAGCTTTCTTT. This sequence encodes CASSLFPGGDTEAFF.

This clone was seen a few times. The chain couples TRBV9 to TRBJ1-2, with TRBD1 as a possible D gene (5 bases). Trimming took 4 bases from V and 4 from J, leaving 14 bases between them. The CDR3 spans 14 residues. The V gene's germline CDR1 is SGDLS and CDR2 YYNGEE. The CDR3 sequence: CASSSQGTVYGYTF. Written as DNA, the CDR3 is TGTGCCAGCAGCAGCCAGGGTACCGTCTATGGCTACACCTTC.

This clone was seen a few times. The chain joins TRBV11-2 to TRBJ1-1; 9 bases line up with TRBD1. Per the germline V gene, CDR1 is SGHAT and CDR2 is FQNNGV. J lost 5 bases, V lost 5 bases, and 6 bases had no gene match. There are 14 residues in the CDR3. CDR3 DNA: TGTGCCAGCAGCCAACAGGGGGCAGGGACTGAAGCTTTCTTT. It specifies CASSQQGAGTEAFF. Combining the CDR3 with reference TRBV11-2 and TRBJ1-1 gives the whole variable domain EAGVAQSPRYKIIEKRQSVAFWCNPISGHATLYWYQQILGQGPKLLIQFQNNGVVDDSQLPKDRFSAERLKGVDSTLKIQPAKLEDSAVYLCASSQQGAGTEAFFGQGTRLTVV.

The chain joins TRBV18 to TRBJ2-2; D possibly corresponds to TRBD2 (5 bases). Trimming stripped 0 bases from V and 6 bases from J, with 11 bases between. Looked up from germline, CDR1 is KGHSH and CDR2 is LQKENI. The length of the CDR3 is 15 residues. The CDR3 reads CASSPPMREPGELFF. The DNA of the CDR3 is TGTGCCAGCTCACCACCAATGAGGGAACCCGGGGAGCTGTTTTTT. The complete variable domain, with remaining parts taken from reference TRBV18 and TRBJ2-2, reads NAGVMQNPRHLVRRRGQEARLRCSPMKGHSHVYWYRQLPEEGLKFMVYLQKENIIDESGMPKERFSAEFPKEGPSILRIQQVVRGDSAAYFCASSPPMREPGELFFGEGSRLTVL.